One and the same sample provided the 10 T cell receptor beta chains below, sequenced in a study of blood T cell repertoires in COVID-19. Repertoires were generated with immunoSEQ multiplex PCR, while TCRdb's copy carries only in-frame clones and drops some. The data contain hundreds of thousands of clones, approximately 90% of them seen just once; the ten biggest clones take up roughly 4%. Sample: peripheral blood. Source of these receptors: a woman aged 30 to 39 with acute or convalescent COVID-19.

The V and J genes are TRBV13 and TRBJ2-1; 14 nucleotides line up with TRBD2. This CDR3 contains 19 residues. CDR1 is PRHDT, CDR2 FYEKMQ, per germline (reference sequence). V dropped 4 bases and J dropped 10; count of bases not matched to a gene: 18. Here the CDR3 DNA reads TGTGCCAGCAGCTCGAGAGACGTATCGGAGACTAGCGGGGGGGGCGAGCAGTTCTTC. Its protein product is CASSSRDVSETSGGGEQFF.

This clone was picked up a small number of times. Sequence at one end of the junction differs from germline and may be a read error. The rearrangement joins TRBV6-2 or TRBV6-3 to TRBJ1-1, with D possibly being TRBD1 (6 bases). The CDR3 is made up of 12 amino acids. CDR1 and CDR2 from the germline V gene are MNHEY and SVGEGT. This chain's CDR3 is CASSLGDTEAFF. In DNA form, the CDR3 reads TGTGCCAGCAGTTTGGGGGACACCGAAGCTTTCTTT.

The chain recombines TRBV4-1 with TRBJ2-7; 9 bases agree with TRBD1. Germline lookup yields CDR1 MGHRA and CDR2 YSYEKL. V lost 0 bases to trimming and J lost 4 bases; unmatched junction nucleotides: 22. This CDR3 comprises 21 residues. CDR3 loop: CASSQDWPGGMGQGVRYEQYF. The CDR3, as DNA: TGCGCCAGCAGCCAAGATTGGCCGGGCGGGATGGGACAGGGAGTTAGGTACGAGCAGTACTTC.

The chain combines TRBV19 with TRBJ1-1; D remains unclear. The CDR3 spans 12 residues. V was shortened by 5 bases and J by 0 bases, with 4 bases between the two germline ends. Germline CDR1 is LNHDA and CDR2 is SQIVND (reference sequence). The CDR3 DNA reads TGTGCCAGTAGTTTCATGAACACTGAAGCTTTCTTT. It encodes CASSFMNTEAFF.

The chain is built from TRBV2 and TRBJ1-1; D is undetermined. V lost 5 bases and J lost 1, with 5 bases in between. CDR3 length: 12 amino acids. The V gene's germline CDR1 is SNHLY and CDR2 FYNNEI. The CDR3 loop is CASSRQNTEAFF. DNA for the CDR3: TGTGCCAGCAGTCGACAGAACACTGAAGCTTTCTTT.

This chain uses TRBV7-8 with TRBJ2-3; TRBD1 might be the D (6 bases). This CDR3 has 16 amino acids. Trimming pared 1 base from V and 0 bases from J, leaving 11 bases between. CDR1 is SGHVS, CDR2 FQNEAQ, per germline. CDR3 amino acids: CASSLVQGHSTDTQYF. DNA of the CDR3: TGTGCCAGCAGCTTAGTACAGGGACATAGCACAGATACGCAGTATTTT.

The J gene is TRBJ2-5, the V gene TRBV10-2; possible D gene TRBD2, 6 bases. The germline V gene encodes CDR1 WSHSY and CDR2 SAAADI. Between the trimmed V and J ends, which lost 0 bases and 5 bases, there was a span of 16 bases. The CDR3 extends over 16 amino acids. In DNA form, the CDR3 reads TGCGCCAGCAGTGAGTCCGCGGGGTCGCTAAGGGAGACCCAGTACTTC. This gives the protein CASSESAGSLRETQYF.

In nucleotides, the CDR3 is TGTGCCAGCAGCGGAACAGGGACCGGGGAGCTGTTTTTT. It translates to CASSGTGTGELFF. This chain uses TRBV9 with TRBJ2-2; maybe TRBD1 (6 bases). This CDR3 contains 13 residues. V lost 3 bases and J 5 bases, leaving 8 bases between the germline ends. Germline CDR1 is SGDLS and CDR2 is YYNGEE.

The rearrangement joins TRBV19 to TRBJ2-5; 7 nucleotides align to TRBD1. The trim removed 3 bases at V and 5 bases at J, leaving 6 bases unmatched. The CDR3 runs 14 residues. Germline CDR1 reads LNHDA; CDR2 reads SQIVND (reference sequence). The CDR3 DNA reads as TGTGCCAGTAGTATCGGACAGGAACCGGAGACCCAGTACTTC. This encodes CASSIGQEPETQYF. The full variable domain, its missing parts supplied by reference TRBV19 and TRBJ2-5, is DGGITQSPKYLFRKEGQNVTLSCEQNLNHDAMYWYRQDPGQGLRLIYYSQIVNDFQKGDIAEGYSVSREKKESFPLTVTSAQKNPTAFYLCASSIGQEPETQYFGPGTRLLVL.

The chain employs TRBV5-5 and TRBJ2-3, with TRBD1 as a possible D gene (5 bases). The CDR3 is 14 residues long. CDR1 and CDR2 from the germline V gene are SGHKS and YYEKEE (reference sequence). Trimming pared 3 bases from V and 2 bases from J, leaving 10 bases between. For the CDR3, the DNA is TGTGCCAGCAGCTGGGCGGACATCACAGATACGCAGTATTTT. Translated: CASSWADITDTQYF.